One sample yielded the 21 T cell receptor beta chains listed below, sequenced in a study of T cell responses to AZD1222 COVID-19 vaccine. TCRdb's copy holds only in-frame clones and misses some; the assay was immunoSEQ multiplex PCR. The data hold about 110,000 clones, with approximately 87% observed a single time. Sample: peripheral blood, taken 28 days after the second AZD1222 dose. All receptors derive from an adult who received the AZD1222 COVID-19 vaccine.

The V gene is TRBV28, the J gene TRBJ1-6; a possible D gene is TRBD1 (5 bases). Germline V gives CDR1 MDHEN, CDR2 SYDVKM. Trimming cost V 1 base and J 10 bases, with 8 bases left between them. This CDR3 spans 13 amino acids. The CDR3: CASSLLGGSPLHF. The CDR3 DNA reads TGTGCCAGCAGTTTATTGGGGGGGTCACCCCTCCACTTT. Full variable domain (missing parts from reference TRBV28 and TRBJ1-6): DVKVTQSSRYLVKRTGEKVFLECVQDMDHENMFWYRQDPGLGLRLIYFSYDVKMKEKGDIPEGYSVSREKKERFSLILESASTNQTSMYLCASSLLGGSPLHFGNGTRLTVT.

The chain links TRBV4-2 to TRBJ2-5; unclear D gene. The V and J ends lost 2 bases and 5 bases respectively, with 12 bases between them. Germline CDR1 reads LGHNA; CDR2 reads YNFKEQ. The CDR3 is 14 amino acids. The CDR3 region is CASSQTERRETQYF. The CDR3 coding sequence is TGTGCCAGCAGCCAAACTGAGCGACGGGAGACCCAGTACTTC.

This clone showed up just a few times. The CDR3: CASSQGWNEQFF. The CDR3 bases are TGTGCCAGCAGCCAGGGTTGGAATGAGCAGTTCTTC. This chain joins TRBV3-1 (or the pseudogene TRBV3-2) and TRBJ2-1; D not resolved. This CDR3 has 12 residues. V gave up 3 bases and J gave up 7 bases, with 7 bases separating them. In germline, CDR1 is LGHDT, CDR2 YNNKEL (reference sequence).

The rearrangement uses TRBV28 and TRBJ1-1; no reliable D call. The germline V gene encodes CDR1 MDHEN and CDR2 SYDVKM. The CDR3 length is 16 residues. Trimming took off 5 bases at V and 2 bases at J, with 18 bases between the two ends. DNA of the CDR3: TGTGCCAGCAGTGAAAATAAAGGCCCCATCAACACTGAAGCTTTCTTT. This gives the protein CASSENKGPINTEAFF.

J is TRBJ2-2 and V is TRBV4-3; 7 bases line up with TRBD1. The CDR3 spans 19 residues. Trimming at V came to 0 bases and at J to 0 bases, leaving 10 bases not matched to a gene. Germline-derived CDR1 and CDR2 are LGHNA and YSLEER. CDR3 DNA sequence: TGCGCCAGCAGCCAAGACCCCCCTTGGACAGGAGCGAACACCGGGGAGCTGTTTTTT. Translation: CASSQDPPWTGANTGELFF.

This clone was observed a handful of times. The gene calls are TRBV12-3 or TRBV12-4 and TRBJ2-2; the D gene could be TRBD1 or TRBD2 (5 bases each). Trimming pared 10 bases from V and 4 bases from J, leaving 13 bases between. The CDR3 length is 13 residues. CDR3 sequence reads: CATKIGGTGELFF. The CDR3 bases are TGTGCCACCAAAATTGGGGGCACCGGGGAGCTGTTTTTT.

The rearrangement uses TRBV7-6 and TRBJ2-2, with a tentative D call TRBD1 (6 bases). The CDR3 runs 17 residues. Looked up from germline, CDR1 is SGHVS and CDR2 is FNYEAQ. Trimming stripped 5 bases from V and 4 bases from J, with 20 bases between. The CDR3 DNA sequence: TGTGCCAGCAGCCCCTACCCTGGACAGTACTCCACCGGGGAGCTGTTTTTT. As protein: CASSPYPGQYSTGELFF.

This chain uses TRBV28 with TRBJ2-1; D not certain. Germline V gene sequence: CDR1 MDHEN, CDR2 SYDVKM. This CDR3 region has 13 residues. Trimming took 2 bases from V and 8 from J, leaving 10 bases between them. The CDR3 DNA reads TGTGCCAGCAGTTTAACCCTACGGGATGAGCAGTTCTTC. This sequence encodes CASSLTLRDEQFF.

The V and J genes are TRBV19 and TRBJ1-1, with a possible D match to TRBD1 (6 bases). Germline lookup yields CDR1 LNHDA and CDR2 SQIVND (reference sequence). The CDR3 has 12 residues. Deletions cut 6 bases from V and 11 bases from J, with 16 bases between. CDR3 loop: CASRPKGVRAFF. In nucleotides, the CDR3 is TGTGCCAGTAGGCCCAAGGGGGTGCGGGCTTTCTTT.

This sequence joins TRBV5-1 and TRBJ2-1; 12 nucleotides line up with TRBD2. The germline CDR1 and CDR2 sequences are SGHRS and YFSETQ. V lost 4 bases, J lost 7 bases, and 3 bases stayed unmatched. There are 14 residues in the CDR3. The CDR3 sequence: CASSATSGSNEQFF. CDR3 coding DNA: TGCGCCAGCAGCGCGACTAGCGGGAGTAATGAGCAGTTCTTC. The complete variable domain, with remaining parts taken from reference TRBV5-1 and TRBJ2-1, reads KAGVTQTPRYLIKTRGQQVTLSCSPISGHRSVSWYQQTPGQGLQFLFEYFSETQRNKGNFPGRFSGRQFSNSRSEMNVSTLELGDSALYLCASSATSGSNEQFFGPGTRLTVL.

The V and J genes are TRBV18 and TRBJ1-6; the match to TRBD1 covers 8 bases. The CDR3 consists of 13 residues. The junction had 1 base not matched to a gene; V was cut back by 3 bases and J by 9 bases. In germline, CDR1 is KGHSH, CDR2 LQKENI. DNA for the CDR3: TGTGCCAGCTCACCGGACAGGGCTTCACCCCTCCACTTT. Residues: CASSPDRASPLHF.

The V call is TRBV5-1, the J call TRBJ2-6, with D uncertain. The CDR3 is made up of 15 amino acids. Trimming pared 3 bases from V and 9 bases from J, leaving 16 bases between. CDR1 and CDR2 from the germline V gene are SGHRS and YFSETQ. This CDR3 is CASSSVPGLDNVLTF. CDR3 nucleotide sequence: TGCGCCAGCAGCTCGGTACCTGGGCTCGACAACGTCCTGACTTTC.

The rearrangement links TRBV27 to TRBJ2-7, with D perhaps matching TRBD1 or TRBD2 (5 bases each). Between the trimmed V and J ends, which lost 6 bases and 2 bases, there was a span of 14 bases. Per germline, CDR1 MNHEY and CDR2 SMNVEV (reference sequence). This CDR3 has 14 residues. DNA for the CDR3: TGTGCCAGCAGCCTATCGGGGACCACCTACGAGCAGTACTTC. It encodes CASSLSGTTYEQYF.

The gene calls are TRBV11-2 and TRBJ2-7, with 9 bases identical to TRBD1. The CDR3 contains 15 residues. Germline V gene sequence: CDR1 SGHAT, CDR2 FQNNGV. Trimming removed 0 bases from V and 3 bases from J; junction bases left unmatched: 3. CDR3 DNA: TGTGCCAGCAGCTTAGAGGGGGGACAGGGCTACGAGCAGTACTTC. It translates to CASSLEGGQGYEQYF.

A single count supports this clone. CDR3 in DNA: TGTGCCAGCAGCCAAGTGTCAGGGAATTCACCCCTCCACTTT. Translating it yields CASSQVSGNSPLHF. The chain uses TRBV3-1 (or the pseudogene TRBV3-2) and TRBJ1-6; TRBD1 might be the D (5 bases). The CDR3 totals 14 residues. The V end was cut by 1 base, the J end by 7 bases, with 8 bases between. Germline V CDR1 and CDR2: LGHDT, YNNKEL (reference sequence).

This rearrangement joins TRBV5-5 to TRBJ1-3; D remains unclear. This CDR3 comprises 15 residues. V lost 4 bases and J lost 4, with 15 bases in between. From germline, CDR1 is SGHKS and CDR2 YYEKEE (reference sequence). The CDR3 DNA sequence: TGTGCCAGCAGCCCTTTTACAATCGACGGAAACACCATATATTTT. It encodes CASSPFTIDGNTIYF. Filled out from reference TRBV5-5 and TRBJ1-3, the complete variable domain reads DAGVTQSPTHLIKTRGQQVTLRCSPISGHKSVSWYQQVLGQGPQFIFQYYEKEERGRGNFPDRFSARQFPNYSSELNVNALLLGDSALYLCASSPFTIDGNTIYFGEGSWLTVV.

This clone was detected a few times. The DNA of the CDR3 is TGTGCCAGCAGTGAAGCGCTGGGGGGCACAGATACGCAGTATTTT. It yields the protein CASSEALGGTDTQYF. V usage is TRBV6-1 and J usage is TRBJ2-3; the D call may be TRBD1 or TRBD2 (5 bases each). This CDR3 contains 15 residues. The V gene lost 0 bases and the J gene lost 1 base, with 8 bases spanning the gap. CDR1 and CDR2 from the germline V gene are MNHNS and SASEGT.

V is TRBV29-1 and J is TRBJ1-1, with D unresolved. The CDR3 runs 13 residues. The germline gives CDR1 SQVTM, CDR2 ANQGSEA. Between the trimmed V and J ends, which lost 4 bases and 1 base, there was a span of 10 bases. DNA of the CDR3: TGCAGCGTTGGGGGAGGAGGGAACACTGAAGCTTTCTTT. Protein sequence: CSVGGGGNTEAFF.

Of note for this clone: The junction and the germline gene differ at one end; a read error may be behind it. The chain couples TRBV25-1 to TRBJ1-2; TRBD1 might be the D (5 bases). The CDR3 extends over 10 amino acids. CDR1 and CDR2 (germline): MGHDK, SYGVNS. The CDR3 here is CASSKAGANF. DNA for the CDR3: TGTGCCAGCAGTAAAGCCGGGGCGAACTTC.

This chain uses TRBV5-4 with TRBJ2-1; TRBD2 agrees at 8 bases. Germline assignment: CDR1 SGHNT and CDR2 YYREEE (reference sequence). This CDR3 contains 15 residues. The junction had 6 bases not matched to a gene; V was cut back by 1 base and J by 6 bases. CDR3 sequence: CASSLKGLGGNEQFF. CDR3 sequence (DNA): TGTGCCAGCAGCTTGAAGGGACTAGGGGGCAATGAGCAGTTCTTC.

The chain carries TRBV6-2 or TRBV6-3 and TRBJ1-5; D ambiguous. CDR1 and CDR2 (germline): MNHEY, SVGEGT. V was cut by 6 bases and J by 4 bases, with 10 bases left in between. The CDR3 is made up of 13 amino acids. CDR3 in amino acids: CASSLRQNQPQHF. The CDR3 DNA is TGTGCCAGCAGCCTTCGACAAAATCAGCCCCAGCATTTT.